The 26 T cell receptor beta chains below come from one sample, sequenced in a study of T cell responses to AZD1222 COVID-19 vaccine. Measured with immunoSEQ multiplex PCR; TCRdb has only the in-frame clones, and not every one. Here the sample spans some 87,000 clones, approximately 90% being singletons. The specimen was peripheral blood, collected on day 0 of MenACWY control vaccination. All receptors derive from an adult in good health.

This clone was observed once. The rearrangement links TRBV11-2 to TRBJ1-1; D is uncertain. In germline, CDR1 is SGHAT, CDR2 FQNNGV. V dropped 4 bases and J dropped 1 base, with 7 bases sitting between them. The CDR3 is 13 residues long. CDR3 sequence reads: CASSYRENTEAFF. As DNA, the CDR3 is TGTGCCAGCAGCTATCGGGAGAACACTGAAGCTTTCTTT.

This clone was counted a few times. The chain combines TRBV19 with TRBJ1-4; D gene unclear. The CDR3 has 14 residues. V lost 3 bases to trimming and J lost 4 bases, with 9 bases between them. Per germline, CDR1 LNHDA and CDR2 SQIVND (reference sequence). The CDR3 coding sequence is TGTGCCAGTAGTATTTCCGGTTATAATGAAAAACTGTTTTTT. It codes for CASSISGYNEKLFF.

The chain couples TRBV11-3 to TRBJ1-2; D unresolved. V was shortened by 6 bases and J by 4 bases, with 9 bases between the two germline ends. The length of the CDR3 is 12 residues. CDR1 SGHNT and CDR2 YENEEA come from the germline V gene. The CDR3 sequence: CASSPPFYGYTF. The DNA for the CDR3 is TGTGCCAGCAGTCCACCATTCTATGGCTACACCTTC.

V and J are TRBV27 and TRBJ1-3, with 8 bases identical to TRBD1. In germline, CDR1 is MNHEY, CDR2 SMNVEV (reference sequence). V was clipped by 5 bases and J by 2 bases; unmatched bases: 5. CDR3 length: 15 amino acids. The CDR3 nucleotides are TGTGCCAGCAGTACCCAGGGACAGGCTGGAAACACCATATATTTT. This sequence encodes CASSTQGQAGNTIYF.

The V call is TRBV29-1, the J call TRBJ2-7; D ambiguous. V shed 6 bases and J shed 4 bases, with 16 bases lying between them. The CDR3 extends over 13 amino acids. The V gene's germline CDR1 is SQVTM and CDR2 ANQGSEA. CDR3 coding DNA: TGCAGCGTCGCCCAAGGTTTAACATACGAGCAGTACTTC. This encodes CSVAQGLTYEQYF.

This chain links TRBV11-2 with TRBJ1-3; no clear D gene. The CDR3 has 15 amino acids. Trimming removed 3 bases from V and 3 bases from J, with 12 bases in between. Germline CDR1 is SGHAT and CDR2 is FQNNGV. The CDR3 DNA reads TGTGCCAGCAGCTTCACCCCAGTGTATGGAAACACCATATATTTT. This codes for CASSFTPVYGNTIYF.

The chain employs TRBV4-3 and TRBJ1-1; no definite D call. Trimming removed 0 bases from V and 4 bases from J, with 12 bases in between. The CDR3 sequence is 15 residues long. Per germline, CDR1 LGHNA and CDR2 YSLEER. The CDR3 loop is CASSQDQVLGTEAFF. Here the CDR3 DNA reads TGCGCCAGCAGCCAAGATCAGGTCCTGGGCACTGAAGCTTTCTTT.

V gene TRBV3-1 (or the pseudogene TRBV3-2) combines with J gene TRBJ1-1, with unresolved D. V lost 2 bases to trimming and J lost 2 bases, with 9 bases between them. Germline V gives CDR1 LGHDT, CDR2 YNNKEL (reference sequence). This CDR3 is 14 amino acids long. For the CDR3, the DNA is TGTGCCAGCAGCCAAAAGGACCCAAACACTGAAGCTTTCTTT. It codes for CASSQKDPNTEAFF.

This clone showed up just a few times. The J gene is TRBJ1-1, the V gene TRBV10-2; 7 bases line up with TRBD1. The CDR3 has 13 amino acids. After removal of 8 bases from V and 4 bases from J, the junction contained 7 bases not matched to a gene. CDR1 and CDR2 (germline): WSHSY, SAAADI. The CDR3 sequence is CASARGESTEAFF. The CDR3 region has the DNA TGCGCCAGCGCCAGGGGGGAGAGCACTGAAGCTTTCTTT.

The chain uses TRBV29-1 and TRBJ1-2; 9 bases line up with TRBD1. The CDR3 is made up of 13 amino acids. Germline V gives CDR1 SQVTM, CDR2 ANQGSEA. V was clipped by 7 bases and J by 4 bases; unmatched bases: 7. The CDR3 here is CSGGGTGFYGYTF. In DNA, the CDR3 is TGCAGCGGGGGAGGGACAGGGTTCTATGGCTACACCTTC.

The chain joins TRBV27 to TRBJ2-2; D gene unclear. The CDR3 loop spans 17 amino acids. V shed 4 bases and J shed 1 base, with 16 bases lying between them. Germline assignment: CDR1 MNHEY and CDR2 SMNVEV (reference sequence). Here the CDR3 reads CASSSPPGRRNTGELFF. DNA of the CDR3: TGTGCCAGCAGTTCCCCCCCCGGCAGAAGGAACACCGGGGAGCTGTTTTTT.

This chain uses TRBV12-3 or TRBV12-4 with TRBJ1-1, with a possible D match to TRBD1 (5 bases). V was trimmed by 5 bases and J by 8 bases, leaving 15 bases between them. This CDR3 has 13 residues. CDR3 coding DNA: TGTGCCAGCAGTCGTCAACTCGGGGCCGAAGCTTTCTTT. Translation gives CASSRQLGAEAFF.

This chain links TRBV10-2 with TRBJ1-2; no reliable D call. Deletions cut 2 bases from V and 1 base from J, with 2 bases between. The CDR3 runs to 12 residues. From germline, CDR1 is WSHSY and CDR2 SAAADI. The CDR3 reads CASSEGNYGYTF. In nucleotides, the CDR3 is TGCGCCAGCAGTGAGGGTAACTATGGCTACACCTTC.

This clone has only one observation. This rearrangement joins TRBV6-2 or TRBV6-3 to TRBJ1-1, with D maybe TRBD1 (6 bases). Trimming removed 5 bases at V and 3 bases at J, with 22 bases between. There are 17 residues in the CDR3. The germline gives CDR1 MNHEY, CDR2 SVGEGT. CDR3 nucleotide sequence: TGTGCCAGCAGTCTCCCTCCTTCAGGGGCAGGGGACACTGAAGCTTTCTTT. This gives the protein CASSLPPSGAGDTEAFF.

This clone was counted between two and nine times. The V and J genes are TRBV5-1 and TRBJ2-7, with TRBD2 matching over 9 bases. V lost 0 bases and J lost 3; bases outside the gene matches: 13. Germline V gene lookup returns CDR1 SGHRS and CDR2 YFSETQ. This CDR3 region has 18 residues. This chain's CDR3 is CASSLEGSGRGAIYEQYF. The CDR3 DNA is TGCGCCAGCAGCTTGGAAGGTAGCGGGAGAGGGGCAATCTACGAGCAGTACTTC.

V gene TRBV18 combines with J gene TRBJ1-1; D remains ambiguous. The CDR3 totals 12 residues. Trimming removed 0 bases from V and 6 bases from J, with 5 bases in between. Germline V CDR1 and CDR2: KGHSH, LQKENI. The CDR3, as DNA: TGTGCCAGCTCACCACCCGGGGCTGAAGCTTTCTTT. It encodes CASSPPGAEAFF.

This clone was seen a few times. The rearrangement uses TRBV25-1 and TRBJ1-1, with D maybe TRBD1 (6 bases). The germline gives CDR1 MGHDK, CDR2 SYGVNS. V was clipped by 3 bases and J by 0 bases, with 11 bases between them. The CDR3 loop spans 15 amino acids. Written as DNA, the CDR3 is TGTGCCAGCAGTGACCGGACAGCCTTGAACACTGAAGCTTTCTTT. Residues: CASSDRTALNTEAFF.

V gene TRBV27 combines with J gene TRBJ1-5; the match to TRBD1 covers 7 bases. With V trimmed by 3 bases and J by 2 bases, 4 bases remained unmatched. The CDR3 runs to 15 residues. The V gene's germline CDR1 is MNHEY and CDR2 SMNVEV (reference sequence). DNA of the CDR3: TGTGCCAGCAGTTTGAGGCAGGGGGGCAATCAGCCCCAGCATTTT. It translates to CASSLRQGGNQPQHF.

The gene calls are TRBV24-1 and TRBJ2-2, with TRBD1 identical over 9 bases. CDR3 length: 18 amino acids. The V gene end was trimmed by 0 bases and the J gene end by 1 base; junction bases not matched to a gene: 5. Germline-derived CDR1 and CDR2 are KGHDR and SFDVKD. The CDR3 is CATSDLSRGQGNTGELFF. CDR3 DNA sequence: TGTGCCACCAGTGATTTGTCGAGGGGACAGGGGAACACCGGGGAGCTGTTTTTT.

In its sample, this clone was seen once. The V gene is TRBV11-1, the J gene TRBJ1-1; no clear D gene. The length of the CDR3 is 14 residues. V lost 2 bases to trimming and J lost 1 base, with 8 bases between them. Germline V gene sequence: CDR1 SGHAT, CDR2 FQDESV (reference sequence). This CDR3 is CASSLSQANTEAFF. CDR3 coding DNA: TGTGCCAGCAGCTTATCACAAGCGAACACTGAAGCTTTCTTT.

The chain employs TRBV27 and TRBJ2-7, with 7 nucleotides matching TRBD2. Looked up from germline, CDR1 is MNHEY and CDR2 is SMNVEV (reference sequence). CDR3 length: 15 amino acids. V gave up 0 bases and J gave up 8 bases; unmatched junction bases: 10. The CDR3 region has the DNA TGTGCCAGCAGTTTATCCTGGGCGGGAGAAAATAAGCAGTACTTC. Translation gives CASSLSWAGENKQYF.

As DNA, the CDR3 is TGTGCCAGCAGCGCCCTGTTGTCCGAGCAGTACTTC. Amino acids: CASSALLSEQYF. V usage is TRBV28 and J usage is TRBJ2-7; D uncertain. Looked up from germline, CDR1 is MDHEN and CDR2 is SYDVKM. The CDR3 contains 12 residues. The V end lost 6 bases, the J end lost 6 bases, and 12 bases lay between the germline ends.

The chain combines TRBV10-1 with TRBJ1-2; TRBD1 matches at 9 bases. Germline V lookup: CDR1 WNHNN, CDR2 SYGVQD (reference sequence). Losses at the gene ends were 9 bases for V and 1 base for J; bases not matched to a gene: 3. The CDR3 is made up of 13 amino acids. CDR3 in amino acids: CARGTGNNYGYTF. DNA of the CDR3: TGCGCCAGGGGGACAGGGAATAACTATGGCTACACCTTC.

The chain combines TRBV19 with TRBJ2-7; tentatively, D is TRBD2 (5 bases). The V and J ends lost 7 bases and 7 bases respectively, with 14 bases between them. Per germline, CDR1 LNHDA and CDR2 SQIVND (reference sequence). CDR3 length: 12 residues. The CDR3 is CASTGVGSEQYF. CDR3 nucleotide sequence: TGTGCCAGTACCGGGGTGGGATCGGAGCAGTACTTC.

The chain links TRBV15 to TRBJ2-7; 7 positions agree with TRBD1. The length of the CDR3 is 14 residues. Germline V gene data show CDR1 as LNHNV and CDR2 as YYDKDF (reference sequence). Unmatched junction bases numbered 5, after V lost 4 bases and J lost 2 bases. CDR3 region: CATSTRDSAYEQYF. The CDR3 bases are TGTGCCACCAGCACCCGGGACAGCGCCTACGAGCAGTACTTC.

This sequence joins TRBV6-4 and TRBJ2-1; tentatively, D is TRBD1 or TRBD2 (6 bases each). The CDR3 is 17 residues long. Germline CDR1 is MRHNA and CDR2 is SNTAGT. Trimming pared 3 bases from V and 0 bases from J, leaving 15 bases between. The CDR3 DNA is TGTGCCAGCAGTGAGAGGGGAGGAGGGGGCTCCTACAATGAGCAGTTCTTC. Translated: CASSERGGGGSYNEQFF.